This T cell receptor (beta chain) was recovered during a study of cytomegalovirus exposure and HLA in healthy donors. Findings and limits, study-wide: In a later analysis, the majority of CMV-associated beta chains seemingly showed HLA restriction. Association of a missense DCLRE1C variant with TCR beta V- and J-gene trimming was reported in a later analysis.

CDR1 and CDR2 from the germline V gene are MDHEN and SYDVKM. V was pared by 6 bases and J by 1 base, with 10 bases between. CDR3 size: 14 residues. Each donor was nominally healthy when sampled (though unrecorded immune exposures were likely). Primers for the PCR totalled 60 Vbeta and 13 Jbeta. Original processing methods: Later reanalysis found tens of millions of unique TCR beta chains, around 9.9 million of them shared. Clones were read by immunoSEQ multiplex PCR, and TCRdb kept only the in-frame ones, dropping some. V and J calls plus clone size are reproduced from that table; the DNA served to infer D and trimming. Here the sample spans roughly 200,000 clones, approximately 85% being singletons. In the case of this clone: What it binds is unknown.

Sequenced sample: PBMCs. The rearrangement uses TRBV28 and TRBJ1-5; D is undetermined. This clonotype was sampled from a woman in her thirties or forties in good health and CMV-seronegative. DNA for the CDR3: TGTGCCAGCAGATCAACATTAAGCAATCAGCCCCAGCATTTT. Protein: CASRSTLSNQPQHF.